A selection of T cell receptor beta chains follows, all from one sample in a study of blood T cell repertoires in COVID-19. TCRdb's copy holds only in-frame clones and misses some; the assay was immunoSEQ multiplex PCR. The sample lists about 250,000 clones; about 90% were seen once. The sequenced material came from PBMCs or T cells enriched from blood (not recorded which). The receptor source for this set is a woman aged 18-35 years who had recovered from COVID-19. Each CDR3 is given with its conserved first and last residue. A D gene is named only where the DNA matches it firmly. Clone size is shown for a subset of rows, as once, few, many or a class of expanded clone.

j_gene: TRBJ2-1
abundance: NA
d_gene: NA
v_gene: TRBV18
CDR3nt: TGTGCCAGCTCACCATCGATTGACAGCTACAATGAGCAGTTCTTC
CDR3aa: CASSPSIDSYNEQFF

j_gene: TRBJ2-3
abundance: NA
d_gene: NA
v_gene: TRBV3-1/TRBV3-2
CDR3nt: TGTGCCAGCAGCCACAGCCGGAGGGGGGGAGATACGCAGTATTTT
CDR3aa: CASSHSRRGGDTQYF

j_gene: TRBJ2-1
abundance: few
d_gene: TRBD2
v_gene: TRBV7-3
CDR3nt: TGTGCCAGCAGCCCCGGGGCGGGGAGGGGTGGTAATGAGCAGTTCTTC
CDR3aa: CASSPGAGRGGNEQFF

j_gene: TRBJ1-2
abundance: NA
d_gene: TRBD1
v_gene: TRBV5-6
CDR3nt: TGTGCCAGCAGCCCCCCGTCCCCGGGACAGCCATATGGCTACACCTTC
CDR3aa: CASSPPSPGQPYGYTF

j_gene: TRBJ2-3
abundance: NA
d_gene: TRBD1
v_gene: TRBV4-2
CDR3nt: TGTGCCAGCAGCCGAGGACAGGGCGATGCAGATACGCAGTATTTT
CDR3aa: CASSRGQGDADTQYF

j_gene: TRBJ1-1
abundance: NA
d_gene: TRBD1
v_gene: TRBV29-1
CDR3nt: TGCAGCGTTGGGCCCCGACAGGGGGATGGTGCTTTCTTT
CDR3aa: CSVGPRQGDGAFF

j_gene: TRBJ2-2
abundance: few
d_gene: NA
v_gene: TRBV29-1
CDR3nt: TGCAGCGTTGTGGGCCGTTCTCCTTCGAACACCGGGGAGCTGTTTTTT
CDR3aa: CSVVGRSPSNTGELFF

j_gene: TRBJ2-5
abundance: NA
d_gene: NA
v_gene: TRBV7-6
CDR3nt: TGTGCCAGCAGCTTAGAATGGGTGGGGAGGAACCAAGAGACCCAGTACTTC
CDR3aa: CASSLEWVGRNQETQYF

j_gene: TRBJ2-7
abundance: NA
d_gene: NA
v_gene: TRBV21-1
CDR3nt: TGTGCCAGCAATGGAGCGGGAGTCGTCTACGAGCAGTACTTC
CDR3aa: CASNGAGVVYEQYF

j_gene: TRBJ2-5
abundance: NA
d_gene: NA
v_gene: TRBV14
CDR3nt: TGTGCCAGCAGCCTCCCAGCTCTAGGAGAGACCCAGTACTTC
CDR3aa: CASSLPALGETQYF

j_gene: TRBJ1-1
abundance: NA
d_gene: TRBD1
v_gene: TRBV7-6
CDR3nt: TGTGCCAGCAGCCCTCGACAGGGGGGACAGAACACTGAAGCTTTCTTT
CDR3aa: CASSPRQGGQNTEAFF

j_gene: TRBJ2-2
abundance: NA
d_gene: NA
v_gene: TRBV5-1
CDR3nt: TGCGCCAGCAGCTTCTTTACGGCGGGGACGAACACCGGGGAGCTGTTTTTT
CDR3aa: CASSFFTAGTNTGELFF

j_gene: TRBJ2-5
abundance: NA
d_gene: TRBD1
v_gene: TRBV27
CDR3nt: TGTGCCAGCAGATCCGCTTCAGGGGGATCAGAGACCCAGTACTTC
CDR3aa: CASRSASGGSETQYF

j_gene: TRBJ1-1
abundance: few
d_gene: TRBD1
v_gene: TRBV27
CDR3nt: TGTGCCAGCAGTCGGACGACCTGGGACAGGGGGCAGAAAGCTTTCTTT
CDR3aa: CASSRTTWDRGQKAFF

j_gene: TRBJ2-2
abundance: NA
d_gene: TRBD2
v_gene: TRBV5-6
CDR3nt: TGTGCCAGCAGCTCCTCTTCCCGCGGGGGAAACACCGGGGAGCTGTTTTTT
CDR3aa: CASSSSSRGGNTGELFF

j_gene: TRBJ1-1
abundance: NA
d_gene: NA
v_gene: TRBV4-1
CDR3nt: TGCGCCAGCAGCGACTGGCTTCAAGCTTTCTTT
CDR3aa: CASSDWLQAFF

j_gene: TRBJ1-2
abundance: NA
d_gene: NA
v_gene: TRBV27
CDR3nt: TGTGCCAGCAGTTTAAGGGGTGGCTATGGCTACACCTTC
CDR3aa: CASSLRGGYGYTF

j_gene: TRBJ1-5
abundance: NA
d_gene: NA
v_gene: TRBV28
CDR3nt: TGTGCCAGCAGTCCTCCGGGTCAGTTCAATCAGCCCCAGCATTTT
CDR3aa: CASSPPGQFNQPQHF

j_gene: TRBJ1-1
abundance: NA
d_gene: TRBD1
v_gene: TRBV19
CDR3nt: TGTGCCTCAACCCCCTGGACAGGGCTAATGAACACTGAAGCTTTCTTT
CDR3aa: CASTPWTGLMNTEAFF

j_gene: TRBJ1-2
abundance: NA
d_gene: TRBD1
v_gene: TRBV25-1
CDR3nt: TGTGCCAGCAGTGCCCGAACAGGGGCGAGCTACACCTTC
CDR3aa: CASSARTGASYTF

j_gene: TRBJ1-1
abundance: NA
d_gene: NA
v_gene: TRBV27
CDR3nt: TGTGCCAGCAGTCGAGGACAGTCCACTGAAGCTTTCTTT
CDR3aa: CASSRGQSTEAFF

j_gene: TRBJ2-1
abundance: NA
d_gene: TRBD1
v_gene: TRBV24-1
CDR3nt: TGTGCCACCAGTGAACCAGGACAGGGTTCCTACAATGAGCAGTTCTTC
CDR3aa: CATSEPGQGSYNEQFF

j_gene: TRBJ2-2
abundance: once
d_gene: TRBD2
v_gene: TRBV5-4
CDR3nt: TGTGCCAGCAGCCCATCCCAGACTAGCGGGGGGGAAGGGAACACCGGGGAGCTGTTTTTT
CDR3aa: CASSPSQTSGGEGNTGELFF

j_gene: TRBJ2-2
abundance: NA
d_gene: NA
v_gene: TRBV10-3
CDR3nt: TGTGCCATCAGTGAGAGGCGAGGGACACCAGCAAGCGGGGAGCTGTTTTTT
CDR3aa: CAISERRGTPASGELFF

j_gene: TRBJ1-2
abundance: NA
d_gene: NA
v_gene: TRBV18
CDR3nt: TGTGCCAGCTCCCTCGGCGGGGAGGGCTATGGCTACACCTTC
CDR3aa: CASSLGGEGYGYTF

j_gene: TRBJ2-2
abundance: NA
d_gene: NA
v_gene: TRBV3-1/TRBV3-2
CDR3nt: TGTGCCAGCAGCCAAGTAGCGGTGAACACCGGGGAGCTGTTTTTT
CDR3aa: CASSQVAVNTGELFF

j_gene: TRBJ1-1
abundance: NA
d_gene: NA
v_gene: TRBV6-4
CDR3nt: TGTGCCAGCAGTGCCGGCGGGGGTGACACTGAAGCTTTCTTT
CDR3aa: CASSAGGGDTEAFF

j_gene: TRBJ1-2
abundance: once
d_gene: NA
v_gene: TRBV3-1/TRBV3-2
CDR3nt: TGTGCCAGCAGCCAAGCGGGAACCTATGGCTACACCTTC
CDR3aa: CASSQAGTYGYTF

j_gene: TRBJ1-2
abundance: NA
d_gene: NA
v_gene: TRBV14
CDR3nt: TGTGCCAGCAGCCAGCAGTTTAACTATGGCTACACCTTC
CDR3aa: CASSQQFNYGYTF

j_gene: TRBJ2-1
abundance: NA
d_gene: NA
v_gene: TRBV5-1
CDR3nt: TGCGCCAGCAGCTCTCTAGTAGGGGTTTACAATGAGCAGTTCTTC
CDR3aa: CASSSLVGVYNEQFF

j_gene: TRBJ2-7
abundance: NA
d_gene: TRBD1
v_gene: TRBV7-8
CDR3nt: TGTGCCAGCAGCTTAGCGGCAGGGGGCACGGAGCAGTACTTC
CDR3aa: CASSLAAGGTEQYF

j_gene: TRBJ1-5
abundance: NA
d_gene: NA
v_gene: TRBV28
CDR3nt: TGTGCCAGCAGTTTTGGGATAGGGGATAGTATAAATCAGCCCCAGCATTTT
CDR3aa: CASSFGIGDSINQPQHF

j_gene: TRBJ2-7
abundance: NA
d_gene: TRBD2
v_gene: TRBV19
CDR3nt: TGTGCCAGTAGCCCCCCGGGCGGGAGAAAACGGGAGCAGTACTTC
CDR3aa: CASSPPGGRKREQYF

j_gene: TRBJ2-3
abundance: NA
d_gene: TRBD2
v_gene: TRBV9
CDR3nt: TGTGCCAGCAGCGTAGTAGCTAGGGGAGGGGGCACAGATACGCAGTATTTT
CDR3aa: CASSVVARGGGTDTQYF

j_gene: TRBJ2-1
abundance: NA
d_gene: TRBD2
v_gene: TRBV10-1
CDR3nt: TGCGCCACCCCCTCGGGACTAGCGGACAATGAGCAGTTCTTC
CDR3aa: CATPSGLADNEQFF

j_gene: TRBJ2-1
abundance: NA
d_gene: TRBD2
v_gene: TRBV28
CDR3nt: TGTGCCAGCACCAAGGACCACACTAGCGGCTCCTACAATGAGCAGTTCTTC
CDR3aa: CASTKDHTSGSYNEQFF

j_gene: TRBJ1-1
abundance: NA
d_gene: TRBD1
v_gene: TRBV7-2
CDR3nt: TGTGCCAGCAGCTTAGACAGGGGTACTGAAGCTTTCTTT
CDR3aa: CASSLDRGTEAFF

j_gene: TRBJ1-1
abundance: NA
d_gene: NA
v_gene: TRBV6-5
CDR3nt: TGTGCCGCGGTGGGACACATGAACACTGAAGCTTTCTTT
CDR3aa: CAAVGHMNTEAFF

j_gene: TRBJ2-5
abundance: NA
d_gene: TRBD1
v_gene: TRBV28
CDR3nt: TGTGCCAGCAGCGCCGACAGGGGGCGAGGAGAGACCCAGTACTTC
CDR3aa: CASSADRGRGETQYF

j_gene: TRBJ2-1
abundance: NA
d_gene: TRBD2
v_gene: TRBV11-2
CDR3nt: TGTGCCAGCAGCCCCCCTGGATATCTAGCGGGAGTGTACAATGAGCAGTTCTTC
CDR3aa: CASSPPGYLAGVYNEQFF

j_gene: TRBJ2-2
abundance: few
d_gene: NA
v_gene: TRBV7-9
CDR3nt: TGTGCCAGCAGCCCCGGGTTCAAACTCGGGGAGCTGTTTTTT
CDR3aa: CASSPGFKLGELFF

j_gene: TRBJ1-4
abundance: NA
d_gene: TRBD1
v_gene: TRBV27
CDR3nt: TGTGCCAGCAGTTTGGGACAGGGGGTTGGTAAACTGTTTTTT
CDR3aa: CASSLGQGVGKLFF

j_gene: TRBJ1-1
abundance: NA
d_gene: NA
v_gene: TRBV5-5
CDR3nt: TGTGCCAGCAGCTTCTCCCGGAACACTGAAGCTTTCTTT
CDR3aa: CASSFSRNTEAFF

j_gene: TRBJ2-2
abundance: NA
d_gene: TRBD1
v_gene: TRBV3-1/TRBV3-2
CDR3nt: TGTGCCAGCAGCTGGGGACAGGGGAGCACCGGGGAGCTGTTTTTT
CDR3aa: CASSWGQGSTGELFF

j_gene: TRBJ2-7
abundance: NA
d_gene: TRBD1
v_gene: TRBV2
CDR3nt: TGTGCCAGCACCCCGGACAGGGGGCCCGAGCAGTACTTC
CDR3aa: CASTPDRGPEQYF

j_gene: TRBJ1-5
abundance: NA
d_gene: TRBD1
v_gene: TRBV2
CDR3nt: TGTGCCAGCAGTCCCGGACAGGGAAGGTCAGGTCATCAGCCCCAGCATTTT
CDR3aa: CASSPGQGRSGHQPQHF

j_gene: TRBJ2-6
abundance: NA
d_gene: NA
v_gene: TRBV2
CDR3nt: TGTGCCAGCAGTGACAAAGCCTCTGGGGCCAACGTCCTGACTTTC
CDR3aa: CASSDKASGANVLTF

j_gene: TRBJ1-2
abundance: NA
d_gene: NA
v_gene: TRBV5-1
CDR3nt: TGCGCCAGCAGCCCCGAAGGACAGAACTATGGCTACACCTTC
CDR3aa: CASSPEGQNYGYTF

j_gene: TRBJ2-2
abundance: NA
d_gene: TRBD2
v_gene: TRBV20-1
CDR3nt: TGCAGTGCTAGTTGGCTAGCGGGTACCGGGGAGCTGTTTTTT
CDR3aa: CSASWLAGTGELFF

j_gene: TRBJ2-5
abundance: NA
d_gene: TRBD1
v_gene: TRBV19
CDR3nt: TGTGCCAGTAATAGGGGGACAGGTGGAACGACCCAGTACTTC
CDR3aa: CASNRGTGGTTQYF

j_gene: TRBJ1-1
abundance: NA
d_gene: NA
v_gene: TRBV7-2
CDR3nt: TGTGCCAGCAGCTTAGGGGCGGGTAATGGTGAAGCTTTCTTT
CDR3aa: CASSLGAGNGEAFF

j_gene: TRBJ2-7
abundance: NA
d_gene: TRBD2
v_gene: TRBV7-9
CDR3nt: TGTGCCAGCAGCACGGGGGGTCCCTACGAGCAGTACTTC
CDR3aa: CASSTGGPYEQYF

j_gene: TRBJ2-5
abundance: once
d_gene: NA
v_gene: TRBV3-1/TRBV3-2
CDR3nt: TGTGCCAGCAGCCAAGACTCGGGTAGGCAAGAGACCCAGTACTTC
CDR3aa: CASSQDSGRQETQYF

j_gene: TRBJ2-3
abundance: NA
d_gene: NA
v_gene: TRBV9
CDR3nt: TGTGCCAGCAGCCGCGGGGGCGCCAGCACAGATACGCAGTATTTT
CDR3aa: CASSRGGASTDTQYF